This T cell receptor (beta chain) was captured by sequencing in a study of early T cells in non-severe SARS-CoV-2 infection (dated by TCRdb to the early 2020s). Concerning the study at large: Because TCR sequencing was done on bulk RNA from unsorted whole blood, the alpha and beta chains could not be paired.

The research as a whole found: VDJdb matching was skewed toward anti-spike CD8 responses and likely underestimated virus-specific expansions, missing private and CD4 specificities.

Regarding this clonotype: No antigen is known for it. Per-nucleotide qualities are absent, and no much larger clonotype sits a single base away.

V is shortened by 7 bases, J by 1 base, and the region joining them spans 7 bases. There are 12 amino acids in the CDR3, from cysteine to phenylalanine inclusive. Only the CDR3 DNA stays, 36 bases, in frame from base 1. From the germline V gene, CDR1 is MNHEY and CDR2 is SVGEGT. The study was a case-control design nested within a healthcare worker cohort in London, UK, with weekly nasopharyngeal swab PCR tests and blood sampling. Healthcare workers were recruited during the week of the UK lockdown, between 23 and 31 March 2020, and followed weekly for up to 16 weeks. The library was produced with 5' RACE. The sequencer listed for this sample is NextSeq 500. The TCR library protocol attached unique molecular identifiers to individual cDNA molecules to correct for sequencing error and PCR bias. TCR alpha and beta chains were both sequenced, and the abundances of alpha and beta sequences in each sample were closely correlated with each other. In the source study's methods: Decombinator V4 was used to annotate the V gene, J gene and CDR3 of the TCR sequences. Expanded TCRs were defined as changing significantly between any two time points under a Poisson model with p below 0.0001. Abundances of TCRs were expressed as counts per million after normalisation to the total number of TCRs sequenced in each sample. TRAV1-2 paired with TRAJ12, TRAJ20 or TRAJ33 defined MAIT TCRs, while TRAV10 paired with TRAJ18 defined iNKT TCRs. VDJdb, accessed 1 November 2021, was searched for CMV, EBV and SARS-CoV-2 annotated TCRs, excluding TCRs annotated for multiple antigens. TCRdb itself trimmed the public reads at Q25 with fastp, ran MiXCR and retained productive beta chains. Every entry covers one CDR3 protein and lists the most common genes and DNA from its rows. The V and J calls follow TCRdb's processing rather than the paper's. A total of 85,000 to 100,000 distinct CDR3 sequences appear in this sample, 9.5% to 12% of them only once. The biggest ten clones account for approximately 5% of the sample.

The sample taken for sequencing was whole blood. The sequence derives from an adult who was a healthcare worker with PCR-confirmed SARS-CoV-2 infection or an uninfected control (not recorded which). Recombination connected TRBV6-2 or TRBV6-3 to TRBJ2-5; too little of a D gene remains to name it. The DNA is TGTGCCAGCACCTTCTCCCAAGAGACCCAGTACTTC. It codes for CASTFSQETQYF.